Below are 21 T cell receptor beta chains sequenced from a single sample in a study of control samples from healthy donors and cancer patients. Using immunoSEQ multiplex PCR, the repertoire was profiled, and TCRdb retains in-frame clones only, with some absent. This sample lists under 200,000 clones; its ten largest clones have 2% to 2.5%. Sequenced input: blood. These receptors were collected from a woman in her 30s in good health.

The chain combines TRBV25-1 with TRBJ1-5, with unresolved D. The length of the CDR3 is 14 residues. CDR1 is MGHDK, CDR2 SYGVNS, per germline. Trimming cost V 10 bases and J 1 base, with 14 bases left between them. The CDR3 region is CATSRASSNQPQHF. In DNA, the CDR3 is TGTGCCACCTCACGAGCCTCGAGCAATCAGCCCCAGCATTTT.

CDR3 bases: TGCGCCAGCAGCTTGTTGTATGGTTACAATGAGCAGTTCTTC. Translating it yields CASSLLYGYNEQFF. The gene calls are TRBV5-1 and TRBJ2-1; D is unresolved. This CDR3 is built from 14 residues. Germline lookup yields CDR1 SGHRS and CDR2 YFSETQ. The V end lost 1 base, the J end lost 4 bases, and 9 bases lay between the germline ends.

The CDR3 region has the DNA TGTGCCAGTAGTATATACCCAGTATCCAGTCATAGCAATCAGCCCCAGCATTTT. This encodes CASSIYPVSSHSNQPQHF. V gene TRBV19 combines with J gene TRBJ1-5; D unresolved. Germline lookup yields CDR1 LNHDA and CDR2 SQIVND (reference sequence). This CDR3 has 18 residues. V was trimmed by 2 bases and J by 0 bases, leaving 17 bases between them.

For this clone: Within the sample, other DNA sequences also encode this same CDR3. V gene TRBV19 combines with J gene TRBJ1-1, with a possible D match to TRBD1 (5 bases). Germline V gene data show CDR1 as LNHDA and CDR2 as SQIVND (reference sequence). V was cut by 3 bases and J by 2 bases, with 7 bases left in between. The CDR3 covers 13 residues. The CDR3 bases are TGTGCCAGTAGTATCACAGGAAACACTGAAGCTTTCTTT. Encoded protein: CASSITGNTEAFF.

DNA for the CDR3: TGTGCCATCAGTGAGTCATCGGGGGTTCAGCCCCAGCATTTT. This encodes CAISESSGVQPQHF. This rearrangement joins TRBV10-3 to TRBJ1-5, with D perhaps matching TRBD1 (5 bases). Germline assignment: CDR1 ENHRY and CDR2 SYGVKD. The CDR3 runs 14 residues. V was cut by 0 bases and J by 6 bases, with 9 bases left in between.

The rearrangement links TRBV25-1 to TRBJ1-2; TRBD1 might be the D (5 bases). This CDR3 is 16 amino acids long. CDR1 MGHDK and CDR2 SYGVNS come from the germline V gene. Trimming stripped 2 bases from V and 8 bases from J, with 21 bases between. In DNA, the CDR3 is TGTGCCAGCAGTGAAGATTGGGGGGTAGGCAGACGGGGCTACACCTTC. Its protein is CASSEDWGVGRRGYTF.

This chain joins TRBV28 and TRBJ1-1; D gene uncertain. Per germline, CDR1 MDHEN and CDR2 SYDVKM. The CDR3 extends over 15 amino acids. With 3 bases removed from V and 1 base from J, the gap between germline ends came to 12 bases. CDR3 coding DNA: TGTGCCAGCAGTTTGGTTGGATTGAAGAACACTGAAGCTTTCTTT. This encodes CASSLVGLKNTEAFF. Filled out from reference TRBV28 and TRBJ1-1, the complete variable domain reads DVKVTQSSRYLVKRTGEKVFLECVQDMDHENMFWYRQDPGLGLRLIYFSYDVKMKEKGDIPEGYSVSREKKERFSLILESASTNQTSMYLCASSLVGLKNTEAFFGQGTRLTVV.

The chain carries TRBV18 and TRBJ1-6, with a weak D call TRBD1 (5 bases). CDR1 and CDR2 from the germline V gene are KGHSH and LQKENI. The ends were cut back, 2 bases at V and 7 bases at J, with 18 bases in the middle. The CDR3 is 17 residues long. The CDR3 here is CASSPWARYRGNSPLHF. CDR3 bases: TGTGCCAGCTCACCATGGGCCAGGTACCGGGGGAATTCACCCCTCCACTTT.

The chain combines TRBV5-4 with TRBJ1-2; D gene uncertain. CDR1 and CDR2 (germline): SGHNT, YYREEE (reference sequence). CDR3 length: 13 residues. The V gene lost 3 bases and the J gene lost 8 bases, with 14 bases spanning the gap. DNA of the CDR3: TGTGCCAGCAGCTCCGACAATACGTGGGGCTACACCTTC. Protein sequence: CASSSDNTWGYTF.

V usage is TRBV5-1 and J usage is TRBJ1-4; D may be TRBD1 (5 bases). CDR1 is SGHRS, CDR2 YFSETQ, per germline. CDR3 length: 17 residues. Trimming removed 0 bases at V and 1 base at J, with 13 bases between. CDR3 sequence reads: CASSLERTRETNEKLFF. The CDR3 coding sequence is TGCGCCAGCAGCTTGGAGAGGACACGGGAAACTAATGAAAAACTGTTTTTT.

The rearrangement joins TRBV5-1 to TRBJ1-2, with 7 bases fitting TRBD1. The CDR3 runs 15 residues. The V gene end was trimmed by 4 bases and the J gene end by 3 bases; junction bases not matched to a gene: 9. From germline, CDR1 is SGHRS and CDR2 YFSETQ. The CDR3 protein is CASSQNDRAHYGYTF. The CDR3 DNA follows: TGCGCCAGCAGCCAAAATGACAGGGCCCACTATGGCTACACCTTC. Together with reference TRBV5-1 and TRBJ1-2, the CDR3 gives the full variable domain: KAGVTQTPRYLIKTRGQQVTLSCSPISGHRSVSWYQQTPGQGLQFLFEYFSETQRNKGNFPGRFSGRQFSNSRSEMNVSTLELGDSALYLCASSQNDRAHYGYTFGSGTRLTVV.

J is TRBJ2-7 and V is TRBV28, with D unclear. This CDR3 region has 12 residues. V shed 5 bases and J shed 6 bases, with 11 bases lying between them. CDR1 and CDR2 from the germline V gene are MDHEN and SYDVKM. The CDR3: CASSPMKVEQYF. CDR3 bases: TGTGCCAGCAGTCCAATGAAGGTCGAGCAGTACTTC.

The V and J genes are TRBV5-1 and TRBJ1-5; D not resolved. The germline gives CDR1 SGHRS, CDR2 YFSETQ. This CDR3 has 16 amino acids. V was clipped by 6 bases and J by 3 bases, with 19 bases between them. The CDR3 reads CASKRTRAHPNQPQHF. CDR3 bases: TGCGCCAGCAAAAGAACGCGGGCCCACCCCAATCAGCCCCAGCATTTT.

The CDR3 coding sequence is TGTGCCAGCAGCCGGGGACAGACCAGCACAGATACGCAGTATTTT. It translates to CASSRGQTSTDTQYF. The chain joins TRBV14 to TRBJ2-3, with 7 bases lining up with TRBD1. Germline trimming cut 4 bases from V and 0 bases from J; bases unmatched to any gene: 4. The V gene's germline CDR1 is SGHDN and CDR2 FVKESK. The CDR3 covers 15 residues.

The V call is TRBV28, the J call TRBJ2-2, with 9 bases that match TRBD1. This CDR3 has 13 amino acids. CDR1 is MDHEN and CDR2 is SYDVKM in the germline V gene. The V gene end was trimmed by 10 bases and the J gene end by 3 bases; junction bases not matched to a gene: 3. The CDR3, as DNA: TGTGCCATCCGGACAGGGGACACCGGGGAGCTGTTTTTT. Amino acid sequence: CAIRTGDTGELFF. The entire variable domain, with the rest obtained from reference TRBV28 and TRBJ2-2, is as follows: DVKVTQSSRYLVKRTGEKVFLECVQDMDHENMFWYRQDPGLGLRLIYFSYDVKMKEKGDIPEGYSVSREKKERFSLILESASTNQTSMYLCAIRTGDTGELFFGEGSRLTVL.

The chain has TRBV14 and TRBJ2-3; D gene ambiguous. V dropped 3 bases and J dropped 6 bases, with 4 bases sitting between them. The CDR3 consists of 11 residues. The germline V gene encodes CDR1 SGHDN and CDR2 FVKESK. CDR3 DNA: TGTGCCAGCAGCCAGTGGGATACGCAGTATTTT. Residues: CASSQWDTQYF. The full variable domain, rest sourced from reference TRBV14 and TRBJ2-3, is EAGVTQFPSHSVIEKGQTVTLRCDPISGHDNLYWYRRVMGKEIKFLLHFVKESKQDESGMPNNRFLAERTGGTYSTLKVQPAELEDSGVYFCASSQWDTQYFGPGTRLTVL.

V is TRBV6-5 and J is TRBJ2-5; TRBD1 agrees at 8 bases. V lost 5 bases to trimming and J lost 2 bases; unmatched junction nucleotides: 7. CDR3 size: 15 residues. Looked up from germline, CDR1 is MNHEY and CDR2 is SVGAGI. Here the CDR3 DNA reads TGTGCCAGCAGTACCTGGACAGGGCGGCAAGAGACCCAGTACTTC. It yields the protein CASSTWTGRQETQYF.

The V and J genes are TRBV19 and TRBJ2-1; D is unresolved. Germline V gene sequence: CDR1 LNHDA, CDR2 SQIVND (reference sequence). Trimming took 3 bases from V and 7 from J, leaving 19 bases between them. The CDR3 consists of 16 residues. The CDR3 reads CASSIQSSYVINEQFF. The DNA for the CDR3 is TGTGCCAGTAGTATTCAGAGTTCCTATGTAATTAATGAGCAGTTCTTC. The complete variable domain, with remaining parts taken from reference TRBV19 and TRBJ2-1, reads DGGITQSPKYLFRKEGQNVTLSCEQNLNHDAMYWYRQDPGQGLRLIYYSQIVNDFQKGDIAEGYSVSREKKESFPLTVTSAQKNPTAFYLCASSIQSSYVINEQFFGPGTRLTVL.

This chain connects TRBV7-9 to TRBJ1-3, with TRBD1 identical over 8 bases. Losses at the gene ends were 3 bases for V and 1 base for J; bases not matched to a gene: 5. In germline, CDR1 is SEHNR, CDR2 FQNEAQ (reference sequence). The CDR3 runs to 16 residues. The CDR3 DNA follows: TGTGCCAGCAGCTTGACAGGGGCTCGGTCTGGAAACACCATATATTTT. This gives the protein CASSLTGARSGNTIYF.

The chain is built from TRBV27 and TRBJ2-2, with 8 bases aligning to TRBD1. V shed 3 bases, J shed 2 bases, and the junction held 17 bases outside the gene matches. The CDR3 is 20 residues long. Germline CDR1 reads MNHEY; CDR2 reads SMNVEV (reference sequence). CDR3 sequence (DNA): TGTGCCAGCAGTTTCCGACTCCGGGACAGGAGAACGTCTAACACCGGGGAGCTGTTTTTT. It yields the protein CASSFRLRDRRTSNTGELFF.

V usage is TRBV3-1 (or the pseudogene TRBV3-2) and J usage is TRBJ2-7; TRBD2 matches 8 bases. The CDR3 is 15 residues long. With 2 bases clipped from V and 3 bases from J, the junction kept 6 bases outside the gene matches. Germline CDR1 LGHDT, CDR2 YNNKEL (reference sequence). The CDR3 DNA reads as TGTGCCAGCAGCCAACCGGGACGGGGGGGCTACGAGCAGTACTTC. Its protein is CASSQPGRGGYEQYF.